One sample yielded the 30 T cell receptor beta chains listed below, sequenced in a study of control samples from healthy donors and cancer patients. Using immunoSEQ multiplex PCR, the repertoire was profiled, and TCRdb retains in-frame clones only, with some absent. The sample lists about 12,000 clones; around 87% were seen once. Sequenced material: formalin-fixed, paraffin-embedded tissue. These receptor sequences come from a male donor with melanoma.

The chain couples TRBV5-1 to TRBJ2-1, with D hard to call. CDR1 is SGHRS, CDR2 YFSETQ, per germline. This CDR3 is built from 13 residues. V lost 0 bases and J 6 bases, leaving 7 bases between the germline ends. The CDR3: CASSLGLSNEQFF. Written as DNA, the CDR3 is TGCGCCAGCAGCTTGGGACTGAGCAATGAGCAGTTCTTC.

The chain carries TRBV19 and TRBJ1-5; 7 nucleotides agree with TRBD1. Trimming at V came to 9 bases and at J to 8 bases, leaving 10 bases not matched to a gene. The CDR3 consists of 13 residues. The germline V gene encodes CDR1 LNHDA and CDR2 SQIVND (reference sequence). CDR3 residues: CASRGGQKEPQHF. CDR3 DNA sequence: TGTGCCAGCCGCGGGGGACAGAAGGAGCCCCAGCATTTT. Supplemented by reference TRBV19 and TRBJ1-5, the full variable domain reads DGGITQSPKYLFRKEGQNVTLSCEQNLNHDAMYWYRQDPGQGLRLIYYSQIVNDFQKGDIAEGYSVSREKKESFPLTVTSAQKNPTAFYLCASRGGQKEPQHFGDGTRLSIL.

The CDR3 reads CATVAVTTDTQYF. CDR3 coding DNA: TGTGCCACCGTAGCGGTAACCACAGATACGCAGTATTTT. V is TRBV10-3 and J is TRBJ2-3, with D tentatively TRBD2 (6 bases). This CDR3 has 13 residues. V was pared by 10 bases and J by 2 bases, with 13 bases between. Germline CDR1 ENHRY, CDR2 SYGVKD.

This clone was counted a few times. The CDR3 protein is CASSQDRSEYQPQHF. CDR3 in DNA: TGCGCCAGCAGCCAAGATCGGTCCGAATATCAGCCCCAGCATTTT. The chain uses TRBV4-1 and TRBJ1-5; D is unresolved. The germline CDR1 and CDR2 sequences are MGHRA and YSYEKL. V gave up 0 bases and J gave up 5 bases, with 11 bases separating them. The CDR3 loop spans 15 amino acids.

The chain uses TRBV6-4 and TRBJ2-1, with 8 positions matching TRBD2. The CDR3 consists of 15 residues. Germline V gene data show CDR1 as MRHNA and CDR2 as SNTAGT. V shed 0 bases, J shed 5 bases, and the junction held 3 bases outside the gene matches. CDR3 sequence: CASSDSLAGHNEQFF. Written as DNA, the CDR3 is TGTGCCAGCAGTGACTCGTTAGCGGGACACAATGAGCAGTTCTTC.

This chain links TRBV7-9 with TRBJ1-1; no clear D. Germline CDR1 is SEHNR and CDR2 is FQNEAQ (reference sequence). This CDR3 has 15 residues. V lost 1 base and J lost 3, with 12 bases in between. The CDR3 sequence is CASSLGNGWDTEAFF. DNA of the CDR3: TGTGCCAGCAGCTTAGGCAATGGATGGGACACTGAAGCTTTCTTT.

The CDR3 spells CASSQDLRGTEAFF. The CDR3, as DNA: TGCGCCAGCAGCCAAGATTTGAGGGGCACTGAAGCTTTCTTT. V usage is TRBV4-3 and J usage is TRBJ1-1; possible D gene TRBD1, 5 bases. The V and J ends lost 0 bases and 4 bases respectively, with 9 bases between them. The CDR3 runs to 14 residues. Germline V lookup: CDR1 LGHNA, CDR2 YSLEER.

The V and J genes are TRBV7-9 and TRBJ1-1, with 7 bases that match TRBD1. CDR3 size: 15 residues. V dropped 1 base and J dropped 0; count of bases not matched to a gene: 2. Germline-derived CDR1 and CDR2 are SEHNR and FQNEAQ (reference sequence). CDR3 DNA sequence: TGTGCCAGCAGCTTAGAGGGACAGTTGAACACTGAAGCTTTCTTT. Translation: CASSLEGQLNTEAFF.

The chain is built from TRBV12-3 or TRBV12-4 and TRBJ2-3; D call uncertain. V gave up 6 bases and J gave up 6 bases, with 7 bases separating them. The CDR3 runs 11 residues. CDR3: CASSFIDTQYF. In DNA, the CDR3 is TGTGCCAGCAGCTTTATTGATACGCAGTATTTT.

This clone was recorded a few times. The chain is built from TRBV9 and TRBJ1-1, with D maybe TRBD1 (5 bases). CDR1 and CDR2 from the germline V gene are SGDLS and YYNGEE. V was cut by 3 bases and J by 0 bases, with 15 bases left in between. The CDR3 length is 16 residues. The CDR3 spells CASSAGIGTMNTEAFF. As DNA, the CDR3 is TGTGCCAGCAGCGCAGGGATAGGGACTATGAACACTGAAGCTTTCTTT.

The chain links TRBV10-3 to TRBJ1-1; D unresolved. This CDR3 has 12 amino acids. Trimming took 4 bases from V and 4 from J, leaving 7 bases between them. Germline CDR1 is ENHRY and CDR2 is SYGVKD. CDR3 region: CAISGVATEAFF. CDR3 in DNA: TGTGCCATCAGTGGGGTTGCCACTGAAGCTTTCTTT.

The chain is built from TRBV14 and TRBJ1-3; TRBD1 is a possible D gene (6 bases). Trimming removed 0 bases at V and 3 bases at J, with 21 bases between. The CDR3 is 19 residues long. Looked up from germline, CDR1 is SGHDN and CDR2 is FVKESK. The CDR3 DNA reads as TGTGCCAGCAGCCAAGAAGGTGCCTTCGACCGGGACATTGGAAACACCATATATTTT. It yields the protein CASSQEGAFDRDIGNTIYF.

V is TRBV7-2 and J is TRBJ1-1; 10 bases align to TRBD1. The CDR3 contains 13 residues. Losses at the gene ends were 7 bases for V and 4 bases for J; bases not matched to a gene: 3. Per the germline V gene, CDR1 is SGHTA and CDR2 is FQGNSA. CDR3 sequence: CASTRQGATEAFF. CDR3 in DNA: TGTGCCAGCACCAGACAGGGGGCCACTGAAGCTTTCTTT.

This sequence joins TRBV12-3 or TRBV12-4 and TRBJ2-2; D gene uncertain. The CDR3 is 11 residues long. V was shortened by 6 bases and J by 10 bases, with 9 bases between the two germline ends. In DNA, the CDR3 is TGTGCCAGCAGCCCACTGTCGGAGCTGTTTTTT. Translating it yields CASSPLSELFF.

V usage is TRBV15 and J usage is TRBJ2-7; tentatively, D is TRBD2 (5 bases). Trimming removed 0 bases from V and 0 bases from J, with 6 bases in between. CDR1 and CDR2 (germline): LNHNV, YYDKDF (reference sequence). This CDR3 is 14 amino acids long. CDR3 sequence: CATSREGDSYEQYF. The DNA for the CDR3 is TGTGCCACCAGCAGAGAGGGAGACTCCTACGAGCAGTACTTC.

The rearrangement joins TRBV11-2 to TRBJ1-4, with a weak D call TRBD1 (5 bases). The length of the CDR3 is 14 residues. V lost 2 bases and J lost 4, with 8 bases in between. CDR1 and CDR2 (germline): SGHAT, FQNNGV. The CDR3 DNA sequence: TGTGCCAGCAGCTTACGTCAGGGTAATGAAAAACTGTTTTTT. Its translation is CASSLRQGNEKLFF.

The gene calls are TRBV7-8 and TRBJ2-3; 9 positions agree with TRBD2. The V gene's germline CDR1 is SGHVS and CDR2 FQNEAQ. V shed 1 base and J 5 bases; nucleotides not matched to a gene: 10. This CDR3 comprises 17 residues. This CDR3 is CASSLGSGGRAIDTQYF. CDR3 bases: TGTGCCAGCAGCTTAGGCTCGGGCGGGAGGGCCATAGATACGCAGTATTTT.

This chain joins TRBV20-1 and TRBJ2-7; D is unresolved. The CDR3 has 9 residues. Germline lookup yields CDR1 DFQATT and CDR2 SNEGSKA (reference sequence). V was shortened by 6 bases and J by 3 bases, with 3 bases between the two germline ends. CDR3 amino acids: CSAGYEQYF. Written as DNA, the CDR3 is TGCAGTGCGGGCTACGAGCAGTACTTC.

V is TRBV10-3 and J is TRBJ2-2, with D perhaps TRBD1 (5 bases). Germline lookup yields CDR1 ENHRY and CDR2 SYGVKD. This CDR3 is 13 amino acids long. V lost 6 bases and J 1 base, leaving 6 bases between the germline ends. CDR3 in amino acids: CAISRENTGELFF. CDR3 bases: TGTGCCATCAGCAGGGAGAACACCGGGGAGCTGTTTTTT.

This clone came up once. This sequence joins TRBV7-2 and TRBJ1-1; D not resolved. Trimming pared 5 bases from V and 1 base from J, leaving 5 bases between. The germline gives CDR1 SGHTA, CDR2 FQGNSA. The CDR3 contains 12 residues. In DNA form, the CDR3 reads TGTGCCAGCAGCATACGGAACACTGAAGCTTTCTTT. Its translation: CASSIRNTEAFF.

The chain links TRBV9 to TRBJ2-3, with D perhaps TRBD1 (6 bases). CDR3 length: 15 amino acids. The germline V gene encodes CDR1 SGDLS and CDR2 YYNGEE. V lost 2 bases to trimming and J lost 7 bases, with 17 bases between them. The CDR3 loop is CASSVQDQGMYTQYF. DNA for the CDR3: TGTGCCAGCAGCGTCCAGGATCAGGGGATGTATACGCAGTATTTT.

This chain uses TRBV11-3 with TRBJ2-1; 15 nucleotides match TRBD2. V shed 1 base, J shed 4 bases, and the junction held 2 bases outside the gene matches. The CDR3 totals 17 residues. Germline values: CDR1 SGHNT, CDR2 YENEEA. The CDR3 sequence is CASSLAGTSGRYNEQFF. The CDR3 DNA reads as TGTGCCAGCAGCTTAGCTGGGACTAGCGGGAGGTACAATGAGCAGTTCTTC.

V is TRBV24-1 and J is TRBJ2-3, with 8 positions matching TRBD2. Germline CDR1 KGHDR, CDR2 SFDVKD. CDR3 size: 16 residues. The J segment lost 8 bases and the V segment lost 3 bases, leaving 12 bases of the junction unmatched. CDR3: CATSDPGTSFIFTQYF. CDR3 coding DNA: TGTGCCACCAGTGATCCCGGGACTAGTTTTATTTTTACGCAGTATTTT.

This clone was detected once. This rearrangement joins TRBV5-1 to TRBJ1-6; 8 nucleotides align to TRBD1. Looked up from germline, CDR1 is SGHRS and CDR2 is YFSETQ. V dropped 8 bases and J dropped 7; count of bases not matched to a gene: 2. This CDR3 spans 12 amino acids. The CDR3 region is CASRQGNSPLHF. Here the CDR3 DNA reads TGCGCCAGTAGACAGGGGAATTCACCCCTCCACTTT.

The CDR3 nucleotides read TGCAGCGTTCTTGGAGGGGCCCAAGAGACCCAGTACTTC. Amino acid sequence: CSVLGGAQETQYF. The V and J genes are TRBV29-1 and TRBJ2-5, with D perhaps TRBD2 (6 bases). This CDR3 comprises 13 residues. Trimming left V 5 bases short and J 1 base short, with 11 bases between. Germline lookup yields CDR1 SQVTM and CDR2 ANQGSEA.

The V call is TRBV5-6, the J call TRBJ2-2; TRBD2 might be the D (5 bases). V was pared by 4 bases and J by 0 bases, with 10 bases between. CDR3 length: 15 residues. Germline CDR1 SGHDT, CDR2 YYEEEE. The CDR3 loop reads CASSVTTSNTGELFF. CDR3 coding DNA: TGTGCCAGCAGCGTGACTACCTCGAACACCGGGGAGCTGTTTTTT. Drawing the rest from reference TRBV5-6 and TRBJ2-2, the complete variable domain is DAGVTQSPTHLIKTRGQQVTLRCSPKSGHDTVSWYQQALGQGPQFIFQYYEEEERQRGNFPDRFSGHQFPNYSSELNVNALLLGDSALYLCASSVTTSNTGELFFGEGSRLTVL.

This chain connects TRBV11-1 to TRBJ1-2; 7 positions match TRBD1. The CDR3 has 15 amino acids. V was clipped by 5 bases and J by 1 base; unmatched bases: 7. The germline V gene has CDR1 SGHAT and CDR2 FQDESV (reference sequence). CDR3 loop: CASSRSGTVNYGYTF. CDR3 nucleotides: TGTGCCAGCAGCCGGTCTGGGACAGTTAACTATGGCTACACCTTC.

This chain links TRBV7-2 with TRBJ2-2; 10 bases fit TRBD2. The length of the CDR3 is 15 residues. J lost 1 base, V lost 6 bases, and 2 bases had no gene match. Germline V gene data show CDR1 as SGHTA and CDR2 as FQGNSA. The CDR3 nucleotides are TGTGCCAGCAGTTGGACTAGCGGGAACACCGGGGAGCTGTTTTTT. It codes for CASSWTSGNTGELFF.

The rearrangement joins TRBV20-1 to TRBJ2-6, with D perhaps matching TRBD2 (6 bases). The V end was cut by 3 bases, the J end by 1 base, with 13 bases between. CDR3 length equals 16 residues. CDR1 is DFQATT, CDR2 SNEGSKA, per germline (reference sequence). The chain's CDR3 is CSASSRDRSGANVLTF. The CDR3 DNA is TGCAGTGCTAGTTCGCGGGATCGATCTGGGGCCAACGTCCTGACTTTC.

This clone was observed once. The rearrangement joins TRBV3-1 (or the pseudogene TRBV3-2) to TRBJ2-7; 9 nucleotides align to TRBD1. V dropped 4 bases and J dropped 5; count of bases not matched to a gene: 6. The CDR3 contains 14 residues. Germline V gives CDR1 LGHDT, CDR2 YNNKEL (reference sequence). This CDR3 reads CASSRTGAGDEQYF. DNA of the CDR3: TGTGCCAGCAGCCGGACAGGGGCAGGTGACGAGCAGTACTTC.